Listed below are T cell receptor beta chains from one sample, sequenced in a study of blood T cell repertoires in COVID-19. Produced via immunoSEQ multiplex PCR; TCRdb's table is partial and in-frame only. Counted here are about 220,000 clones, 82% occurring once; the ten biggest clones make up about 3.4%. Sequencing input: PBMCs or T cells enriched from blood (not recorded which). Source of these receptors: a woman aged 60 to 75 who had recovered from COVID-19. Both conserved end residues are part of each CDR3. The D gene is left open where the match is weak. Clone size appears in some rows only: once, few, many, or a class for an expanded clone.

>12|NA|NA|TRBJ2-7|TRBV7-2
TGTGCCAGCAGAGGTGGGCCCTACGAGCAGTACTTC
CASRGGPYEQYF
>15|NA|TRBD1|TRBJ2-3|TRBV6-5
TGTGCCAGCAGTACTGGGACAGGGATAATTAATACGCAGTATTTT
CASSTGTGIINTQYF
>15|medium-sized|TRBD2|TRBJ2-7|TRBV15
TGTGCCACCAGCAGCCTAGCGGGGGGCAAGTACGAGCAGTACTTC
CATSSLAGGKYEQYF
>16|once|TRBD1|TRBJ1-3|TRBV11-2
TGTGCCAGCAGCTTACTAACAGGGGGCCGTCGGGACACCATATATTTT
CASSLLTGGRRDTIYF
>16|NA|NA|TRBJ2-1|TRBV5-6
TGTGCCAGCAGCCCCTCTGGACAGACCTTCTACAATGAGCAGTTCTTC
CASSPSGQTFYNEQFF
>12|NA|NA|TRBJ1-2|TRBV6-2/TRBV6-3
TGTGCCAGCAGTTACTACGGGGGAGGCTACACCTTC
CASSYYGGGYTF
>17|once|NA|TRBJ2-5|TRBV4-1
TGCGCCAGCAGCCAAGATCTGGGGGCCGGGCATCAAGAGACCCAGTACTTC
CASSQDLGAGHQETQYF
>13|NA|NA|TRBJ2-1|TRBV5-4
TGTGCCAGCAGGCGAGACTCCTACAATGAGCAGTTCTTC
CASRRDSYNEQFF
>15|NA|NA|TRBJ1-5|TRBV7-2
TGTGCCAGCAGCTTAGTCAGTCATAGCAATCAGCCCCAGCATTTT
CASSLVSHSNQPQHF
>12|NA|TRBD1|TRBJ1-4|TRBV7-9
TGTGCCAGCAGCTCAGGGGGTTCGGGACTGTTTTTT
CASSSGGSGLFF
>14|NA|TRBD1|TRBJ1-6|TRBV12-5
TGTGCTAGTGGTTCCCGACAGGGGGCTTCACCCCTCCACTTT
CASGSRQGASPLHF
>15|NA|TRBD2|TRBJ2-3|TRBV7-9
TGTGCCAGCAGCCTCCAGGGACTAGTCCCAGATACGCAGTATTTT
CASSLQGLVPDTQYF
>16|NA|TRBD1|TRBJ2-4|TRBV29-1
TGCAGCGTTGGGAGTCATGAGGGGGCAGCCAAAAACATTCAGTACTTC
CSVGSHEGAAKNIQYF
>15|once|TRBD2|TRBJ2-7|TRBV13
TGTGCCAGCAGACCCACTAGCGGGGTCTCCTACGAGCAGTACTTC
CASRPTSGVSYEQYF
>15|NA|NA|TRBJ1-3|TRBV3-1/TRBV3-2
TGTGCCAGCAGCCCTACGGGAGGGTCTGGAAACACCATATATTTT
CASSPTGGSGNTIYF
>14|NA|TRBD2|TRBJ2-7|TRBV10-3
TGTGCCATCAGTGCCGGGGGGGGCACCTACGAGCAGTACTTC
CAISAGGGTYEQYF
>15|once|TRBD1|TRBJ1-4|TRBV4-1
TGCGCCAGCAGCCAAACCCGGGACAGAGGGGAAAAACTGTTTTTT
CASSQTRDRGEKLFF
>14|NA|TRBD1|TRBJ1-1|TRBV27
TGTGCCAGCAGTTTAAGGGCAGGGGGCACTGAAGCTTTCTTT
CASSLRAGGTEAFF
>15|NA|TRBD2|TRBJ2-2|TRBV5-8
TGTGCCAGCAGCTCGGACAGCGGGGGGACCGGGGAGCTGTTTTTT
CASSSDSGGTGELFF
>12|NA|NA|TRBJ1-2|TRBV30
TGTGCCTGGAGCCTCCGTGGGGGGGGCTACACCTTC
CAWSLRGGGYTF
>17|once|NA|TRBJ2-6|TRBV7-2
TGTGCCAGCAGCTTAGGCGCGGCCCACTCTGGGGCCAACGTCCTGACTTTC
CASSLGAAHSGANVLTF
>15|NA|NA|TRBJ1-6|TRBV18
TGTGCCAGCTCACCACGACAGAGTTATAATTCACCCCTCCACTTT
CASSPRQSYNSPLHF
>12|NA|TRBD1|TRBJ2-7|TRBV7-9
TGTGCCAGCAGCTGGACAGGGGCCGAGCAGTACTTC
CASSWTGAEQYF
>12|few|NA|TRBJ1-3|TRBV6-2/TRBV6-3
TGTGCCAGCAGCCCCACAGGAAACACCATATATTTT
CASSPTGNTIYF
>12|NA|NA|TRBJ2-1|TRBV11-1
TGTGCCAGCAGCCGATCGGGGAATGAGCAGTTCTTC
CASSRSGNEQFF
>12|NA|TRBD1|TRBJ1-1|TRBV6-5
TGTGCCAGCAGTCCTACAGGGGCTGAAGCTTTCTTT
CASSPTGAEAFF
>15|few|NA|TRBJ2-6|TRBV19
TGTGCCAGTAGCGTGGGGCTTTCTGGGGCCAACGTCCTGACTTTC
CASSVGLSGANVLTF
>15|NA|NA|TRBJ1-2|TRBV25-1
TGTGCCAGCAGTGAATTTTCGGGACTCCACTATGGCTACACCTTC
CASSEFSGLHYGYTF
>16|NA|NA|TRBJ2-2|TRBV5-1
TGCGCCAGCAGCTTGGTTGGGGGAGCGGGCACCGGGGAGCTGTTTTTT
CASSLVGGAGTGELFF
>16|NA|TRBD2|TRBJ2-1|TRBV4-1
TGCGCCAGCAGCCTTGGGACTAGCGGGGCCCGCGACCAGCAGTTCTTC
CASSLGTSGARDQQFF
>15|NA|TRBD1|TRBJ1-1|TRBV7-9
TGTGCCAGCAGCTCGGGACAGGGGAGGAACACTGAAGCTTTCTTT
CASSSGQGRNTEAFF
>13|once|TRBD1|TRBJ2-7|TRBV2
TGTGCCAGCAGGCCTGACAGGGCCTACGAGCAGTACTTC
CASRPDRAYEQYF
>13|NA|NA|TRBJ1-2|TRBV27
TGTGCCAGCAGTTTCTCAGGGGTCTATGGCTACACCTTC
CASSFSGVYGYTF
>15|few|TRBD2|TRBJ2-7|TRBV2
TGTGCCAGCAGTTTGGGACTAGCGGGGGTCTACGAGCAGTACTTC
CASSLGLAGVYEQYF
>13|NA|TRBD1|TRBJ2-2|TRBV24-1
TGTGCCACAGCCTTGACAGGGACCGGGGAGCTGTTTTTT
CATALTGTGELFF
>16|NA|NA|TRBJ2-7|TRBV24-1
TGTGCCACCAGTGATTTGGACAGGCCAGGAACCTACGAGCAGTACTTC
CATSDLDRPGTYEQYF
>14|few|NA|TRBJ1-1|TRBV9
TGTGCCAGCAGCGTAGTTGGGTCACAGGCTGAAGCTTTCTTT
CASSVVGSQAEAFF
>16|NA|NA|TRBJ2-7|TRBV21-1
TGTGCCAGCAGCAAAAAAGGACTAGCGGGCTCCTACGAGCAGTACTTC
CASSKKGLAGSYEQYF
>16|NA|TRBD2|TRBJ2-2|TRBV14
TGTGCCAGCAGCCTAGGACTAGCGGGAGGACCCGGGGAGCTGTTTTTT
CASSLGLAGGPGELFF
>16|NA|TRBD1|TRBJ2-1|TRBV2
TGTGCCAGCAGGCTCCTCTTAACAGGGGTTAGCGATGAGCAGTTCTTC
CASRLLLTGVSDEQFF
>15|NA|TRBD1|TRBJ2-1|TRBV6-6
TGTGCCAGCAGTACCGGGACAGGGGGCAGCGATGAGCAGTTCTTC
CASSTGTGGSDEQFF
>13|NA|NA|TRBJ1-4|TRBV5-6
TGTGCCAGCAGTCGTGGTCTAAATGAAAAACTGTTTTTT
CASSRGLNEKLFF
>13|NA|NA|TRBJ2-7|TRBV19
TGTGCCAGTAGTGGGGGGACCACCTACGAGCAGTACTTC
CASSGGTTYEQYF
>14|few|NA|TRBJ1-2|TRBV28
TGTGCCAGCAGTTTAATAGACAGTCACTATGGCTACACCTTC
CASSLIDSHYGYTF
>13|NA|NA|TRBJ2-3|TRBV4-3
TGCGCCAGCAGCCAAGATTCGGGGTTTAATCAGTATTTT
CASSQDSGFNQYF
>16|NA|NA|TRBJ2-4|TRBV6-6
TGTGCCAGCAGTTACCCGGGGGTTTTAGCCAAAAACATTCAGTACTTC
CASSYPGVLAKNIQYF
>14|NA|TRBD1|TRBJ1-1|TRBV6-5
TGTGCCAGCAGTTCGCAGGGGGTGAACACTGAAGCTTTCTTT
CASSSQGVNTEAFF
>15|NA|TRBD1|TRBJ2-5|TRBV6-2/TRBV6-3
TGTGCCAGCAGTTACGGTGGGACAGGGGTAAAGACCCAGTACTTC
CASSYGGTGVKTQYF
>15|NA|NA|TRBJ2-7|TRBV5-4
TGTGCCAGCAGCTTGGGAGGGGGAGGGCCGCGGGAGCAGTACTTC
CASSLGGGGPREQYF
>14|NA|NA|TRBJ2-1|TRBV4-3
TGCGCCAGCAGCCAAGTCAACCGCGACAATGAGCAGTTCTTC
CASSQVNRDNEQFF
>14|NA|NA|TRBJ2-1|TRBV29-1
TGCAGCGTTGAACGGGTTAATCTCGGCAATGAGCAGTTCTTC
CSVERVNLGNEQFF
>12|NA|NA|TRBJ2-7|TRBV29-1
TGCAGCGCGGGGGGCAGCCGACGCGAGCAGTACTTC
CSAGGSRREQYF
>11|NA|NA|TRBJ2-5|TRBV10-3
TGTGCCACCGATTCGGGAGAGACCCAGTACTTC
CATDSGETQYF
>14|NA|NA|TRBJ1-1|TRBV7-9
TGTGCCAGCAGCTTAGGTCTACCGAACACTGAAGCTTTCTTT
CASSLGLPNTEAFF